The 5 T cell receptor beta chains below come from one sample, sequenced in a study of identical twins. TCRdb reprocessed the 5' RACE reads via MiXCR and lists one record per CDR3 protein. The table records approximately 500,000 distinct CDR3 sequences, more than 20% of them present only once. The same data also went into a second study, on T cells expressing NK-cell markers.

The specimen sequenced was CD4+ T cells sorted from blood. The receptors derive from a young woman in good health.

This chain joins TRBV11-1 and TRBJ2-2; TRBD1 is a possible D gene (5 bases). Trimming took 5 bases from V and 2 from J, leaving 30 bases between them. Germline V gives CDR1 SGHAT, CDR2 FQDESV (reference sequence). CDR3 length equals 21 residues. The CDR3 sequence is CASSGPLGRQTRPYNTGELFF. The DNA of the CDR3 is TGTGCCAGCAGCGGGCCTCTCGGTCGACAGACGCGACCGTATAACACCGGGGAGCTGTTTTTT.

This clonotype was seen only a few times. V usage is TRBV7-8 and J usage is TRBJ2-1; a possible D gene is TRBD1 (6 bases). Germline loops: CDR1 SGHVS, CDR2 FQNEAQ. The CDR3 consists of 15 residues. V gave up 1 base and J gave up 5 bases, with 12 bases separating them. This CDR3 reads CASSLGTVAHNEQFF. The CDR3 DNA is TGTGCCAGCAGCTTAGGGACAGTAGCCCACAATGAGCAGTTCTTC. Complete variable domain (other parts from reference TRBV7-8 and TRBJ2-1): GAGVSQSPRYKVAKRGQDVALRCDPISGHVSLFWYQQALGQGPEFLTYFQNEAQLDKSGLPSDRFFAERPEGSVSTLKIQRTQQEDSAVYLCASSLGTVAHNEQFFGPGTRLTVL.

This clonotype was detected ten times or more. The chain couples TRBV7-2 to TRBJ2-1; D perhaps matches TRBD1 (5 bases). This CDR3 region has 15 residues. Looked up from germline, CDR1 is SGHTA and CDR2 is FQGNSA. V was clipped by 1 base and J by 0 bases, with 7 bases between them. Written as DNA, the CDR3 is TGTGCCAGCAGCTTAGGCGACAGCTCCTACAATGAGCAGTTCTTC. Amino acid sequence: CASSLGDSSYNEQFF.

This clonotype showed up just a few times. The genes are TRBV6-5 and TRBJ2-3; D remains unclear. V lost 0 bases, J lost 9 bases, and 10 bases lay in between. The germline V gene has CDR1 MNHEY and CDR2 SVGAGI. The CDR3 has 13 amino acids. Written as DNA, the CDR3 is TGTGCCAGCAGTTACTCGAGAAGTGCGACGCAGTATTTT. This sequence encodes CASSYSRSATQYF.

This rearrangement joins TRBV20-1 to TRBJ2-7; D might be TRBD1 (6 bases). This CDR3 spans 13 amino acids. Between the trimmed V and J ends, which lost 4 bases and 0 bases, there was a span of 10 bases. Germline-derived CDR1 and CDR2 are DFQATT and SNEGSKA (reference sequence). Written as DNA, the CDR3 is TGCAGTGCTAAGGGACACCTCTCCTACGAGCAGTACTTC. Translating gives CSAKGHLSYEQYF.